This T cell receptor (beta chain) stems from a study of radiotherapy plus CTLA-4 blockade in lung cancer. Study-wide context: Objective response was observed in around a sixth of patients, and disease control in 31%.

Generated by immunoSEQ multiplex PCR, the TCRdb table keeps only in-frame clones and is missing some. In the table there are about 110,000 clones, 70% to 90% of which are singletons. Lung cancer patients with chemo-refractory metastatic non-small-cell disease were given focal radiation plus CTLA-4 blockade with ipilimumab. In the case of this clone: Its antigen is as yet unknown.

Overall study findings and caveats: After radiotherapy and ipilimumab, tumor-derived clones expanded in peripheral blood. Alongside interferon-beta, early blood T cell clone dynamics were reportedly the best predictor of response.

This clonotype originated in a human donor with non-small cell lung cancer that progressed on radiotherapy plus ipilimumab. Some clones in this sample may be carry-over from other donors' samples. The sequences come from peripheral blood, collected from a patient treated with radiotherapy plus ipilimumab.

The chain's CDR3 is CAWMGSRGGFGNTIYF. For the CDR3, the DNA is TGTGCCTGGATGGGCTCCCGGGGGGGCTTTGGAAACACCATATATTTT. The gene calls are TRBV30 and TRBJ1-3; D is possibly TRBD1 (6 bases). Trimming took 4 bases from V and 3 from J, leaving 19 bases between them. Germline-derived CDR1 and CDR2 are GTSNPN and SVGIG (reference sequence). The CDR3 consists of 16 residues.